Following are 11 T cell receptor beta chains from one sample sequenced in a study of blood T cell repertoires in COVID-19. Clones were sequenced by immunoSEQ multiplex PCR, and TCRdb holds only the in-frame ones, with some missing. Of roughly 160,000 clones in the sample, roughly 83% were seen once. Material: peripheral blood. Source of these receptors: a young man with active or convalescent COVID-19.

The chain links TRBV27 to TRBJ2-3; 9 bases are shared with TRBD2. V was pared by 6 bases and J by 7 bases, with 8 bases of the junction left unmatched. Germline assignment: CDR1 MNHEY and CDR2 SMNVEV (reference sequence). This CDR3 is 14 amino acids long. In nucleotides, the CDR3 is TGTGCCAGCAGCCCCGGGACTAGCTTTCATACGCAGTATTTT. Its translation is CASSPGTSFHTQYF.

The CDR3 DNA follows: TGTGCCAGCAGACTCCGTGGTAGCGGGAGTCCCGGGGAGCTGTTTTTT. Translating gives CASRLRGSGSPGELFF. The chain joins TRBV2 to TRBJ2-2, with 9 bases aligning to TRBD2. Looked up from germline, CDR1 is SNHLY and CDR2 is FYNNEI. Germline trimming cut 6 bases from V and 6 bases from J; bases unmatched to any gene: 11. This CDR3 region has 16 residues.

On this clone: Other DNA sequences in the same sample also yield this CDR3. The CDR3 DNA reads as TGTGCCAGCAGTTTTGGGACAGGGGATTCACCCCTCCACTTT. Protein: CASSFGTGDSPLHF. The chain couples TRBV27 to TRBJ1-6, with 10 positions matching TRBD1. The germline gives CDR1 MNHEY, CDR2 SMNVEV (reference sequence). J was trimmed by 8 bases and V by 3 bases; bases with no gene match: 1. CDR3 length equals 14 residues.

The genes are TRBV3-1 (or the pseudogene TRBV3-2) and TRBJ2-3; 8 nucleotides line up with TRBD2. CDR3 size: 16 residues. CDR1 is LGHDT and CDR2 is YNNKEL in the germline V gene (reference sequence). The J segment lost 6 bases and the V segment lost 4 bases, leaving 12 bases of the junction unmatched. CDR3 sequence reads: CASSRRGLDGADTQYF. DNA of the CDR3: TGTGCCAGCAGCCGACGGGGACTAGACGGCGCGGATACGCAGTATTTT.

The chain couples TRBV28 to TRBJ1-1; tentatively, D is TRBD1 (5 bases). Deletions cut 2 bases from V and 8 bases from J, with 21 bases between. The germline V gene encodes CDR1 MDHEN and CDR2 SYDVKM. The CDR3 extends over 16 amino acids. CDR3 coding DNA: TGTGCCAGCAGTTTACCCACAGGTCGACAGTCCACCGAAGCTTTCTTT. Translation gives CASSLPTGRQSTEAFF. Combining the CDR3 with reference TRBV28 and TRBJ1-1 gives the whole variable domain DVKVTQSSRYLVKRTGEKVFLECVQDMDHENMFWYRQDPGLGLRLIYFSYDVKMKEKGDIPEGYSVSREKKERFSLILESASTNQTSMYLCASSLPTGRQSTEAFFGQGTRLTVV.

This clone has only one observation. The chain links TRBV30 to TRBJ2-5, with D perhaps matching TRBD1 (6 bases). The length of the CDR3 is 14 residues. From germline, CDR1 is GTSNPN and CDR2 SVGIG (reference sequence). Trimming took 2 bases from V and 6 from J, leaving 16 bases between them. This CDR3 is CAWSFTGTQQTQYF. For the CDR3, the DNA is TGTGCCTGGAGTTTCACAGGGACCCAGCAGACCCAGTACTTC.

This clone was detected only a few times. The CDR3 DNA sequence: TGCGCCAGCAGTGGGACAGGCGAACAGCAGTACTTC. Protein product: CASSGTGEQQYF. The chain carries TRBV5-1 and TRBJ2-7; the match to TRBD1 covers 8 bases. Per germline, CDR1 SGHRS and CDR2 YFSETQ. Unmatched junction bases numbered 6, after V lost 5 bases and J lost 8 bases. The CDR3 is 12 amino acids.

The chain carries TRBV2 and TRBJ2-7; D is perhaps TRBD1 (5 bases). The germline V gene has CDR1 SNHLY and CDR2 FYNNEI. Between the trimmed V and J ends, which lost 3 bases and 6 bases, there was a span of 12 bases. This CDR3 spans 13 amino acids. CDR3 in DNA: TGTGCCAGCAGTGACCTCGCAGGGTTCGAGCAGTACTTC. Its translation is CASSDLAGFEQYF.

The rearrangement uses TRBV3-1 (or the pseudogene TRBV3-2) and TRBJ1-6; D remains ambiguous. The V and J ends lost 3 bases and 5 bases respectively, with 5 bases between them. The length of the CDR3 is 13 residues. The germline V gene encodes CDR1 LGHDT and CDR2 YNNKEL (reference sequence). The CDR3 nucleotides read TGTGCCAGCAGCCATTTCGATAATTCACCCCTCCACTTT. The encoded protein is CASSHFDNSPLHF.

The chain recombines TRBV12-5 with TRBJ1-1; D is unclear. Germline CDR1 reads LGHNT; CDR2 reads FRNRAP. V shed 5 bases and J shed 10 bases, with 23 bases lying between them. The CDR3 length is 15 residues. CDR3 DNA: TGTGCTAGTGGTATGAGACGCGGGGTTTCTAGTGTAGCTTTCTTT. It translates to CASGMRRGVSSVAFF.

The genes are TRBV3-1 (or the pseudogene TRBV3-2) and TRBJ2-5; TRBD2 aligns across 9 bases. V was pared by 6 bases and J by 4 bases, with 12 bases of the junction left unmatched. The CDR3 totals 16 residues. Germline CDR1 LGHDT, CDR2 YNNKEL (reference sequence). This chain's CDR3 is CASRRRGAGGRETQYF. In DNA form, the CDR3 reads TGTGCCAGCAGGCGACGTGGGGCGGGAGGGCGAGAGACCCAGTACTTC.